The TCR beta chain under discussion was sequenced for a study of T cell changes during pregnancy in multiple sclerosis. Here immunoSEQ multiplex PCR was the method, and the copy in TCRdb shows in-frame clones only, minus some. The data contain 65,000 to 85,000 clones, about 90% of them singletons. Trimming shortened V by 6 bases and J by 0 bases, and 9 bases separated the two germline ends. Per the germline V gene, CDR1 is MNHEY and CDR2 is SVGAGI. The CDR3 covers 15 residues. Sequencing used peripheral blood, obtained after pregnancy. J is TRBJ2-6 and V is TRBV6-5; D is undetermined. The source of this sequence is a female donor with multiple sclerosis, enrolled in a pregnancy study. The CDR3 loop reads CASRLVGSGANVLTF. The CDR3 DNA is TGTGCCAGCAGACTGGTCGGCTCTGGGGCCAACGTCCTGACTTTC.